The T cell receptor beta chain under discussion was sequenced for a study of siplizumab effects on memory and regulatory T cells. The protocol was immunoSEQ multiplex PCR, while the TCRdb copy is restricted to in-frame clones and leaves out a portion. This table holds under 130,000 clones, under 95% found once. The germline gives CDR1 KGHSH, CDR2 LQKENI. The CDR3 covers 20 residues. Trimming at V came to 1 base and at J to 6 bases, leaving 18 bases not matched to a gene. This clone was picked up one time. This chain links TRBV18 with TRBJ2-1; 10 bases align to TRBD2. Input material: CD4+ T cells sorted from blood. The TCR originated in a human donor in good health. CDR3 protein: CASSPLVSASGTSVGNEQFF. The CDR3 region has the DNA TGTGCCAGCTCACCACTTGTATCCGCGTCAGGGACTAGCGTTGGCAATGAGCAGTTCTTC.